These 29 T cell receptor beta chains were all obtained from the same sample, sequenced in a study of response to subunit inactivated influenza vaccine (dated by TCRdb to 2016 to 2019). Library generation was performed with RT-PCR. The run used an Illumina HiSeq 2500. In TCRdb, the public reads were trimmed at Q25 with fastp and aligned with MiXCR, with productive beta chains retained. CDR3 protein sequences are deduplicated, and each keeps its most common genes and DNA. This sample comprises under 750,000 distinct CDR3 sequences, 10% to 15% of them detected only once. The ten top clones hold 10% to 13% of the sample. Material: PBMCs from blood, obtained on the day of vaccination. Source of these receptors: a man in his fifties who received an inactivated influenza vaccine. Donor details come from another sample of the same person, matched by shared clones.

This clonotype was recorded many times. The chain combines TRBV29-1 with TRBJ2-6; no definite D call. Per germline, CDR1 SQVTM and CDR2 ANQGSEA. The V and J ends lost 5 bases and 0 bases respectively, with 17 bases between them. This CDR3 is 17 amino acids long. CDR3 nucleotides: TGCAGCGTTTGGCTTGGCGGCGCGGCCTCTGGGGCCAACGTCCTGACTTTC. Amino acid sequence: CSVWLGGAASGANVLTF.

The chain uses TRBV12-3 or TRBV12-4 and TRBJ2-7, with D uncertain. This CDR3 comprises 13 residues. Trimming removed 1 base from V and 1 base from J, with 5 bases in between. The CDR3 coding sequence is TGTGCCAGCAGTTTAGAGACGTCCTACGAGCAGTACTTC. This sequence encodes CASSLETSYEQYF.

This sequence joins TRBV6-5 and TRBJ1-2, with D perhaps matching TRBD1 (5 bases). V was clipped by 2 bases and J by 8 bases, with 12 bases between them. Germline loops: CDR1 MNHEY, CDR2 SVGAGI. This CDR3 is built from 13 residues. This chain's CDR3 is CASSYSRVRGYTF. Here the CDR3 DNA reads TGTGCCAGCAGTTACAGCAGGGTCAGGGGCTACACCTTC.

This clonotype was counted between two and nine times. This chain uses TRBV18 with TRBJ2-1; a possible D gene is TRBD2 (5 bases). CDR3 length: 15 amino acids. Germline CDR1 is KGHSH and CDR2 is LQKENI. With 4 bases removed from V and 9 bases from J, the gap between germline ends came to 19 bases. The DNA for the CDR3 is TGTGCCAGCTCACAGGGTCTAGCTTATGTCGGTGAGCAGTTCTTC. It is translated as CASSQGLAYVGEQFF.

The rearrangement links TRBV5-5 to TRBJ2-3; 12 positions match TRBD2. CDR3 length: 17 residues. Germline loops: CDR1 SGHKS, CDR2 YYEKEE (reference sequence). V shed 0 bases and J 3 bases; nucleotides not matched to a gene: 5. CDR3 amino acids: CASSLEASGGATDTQYF. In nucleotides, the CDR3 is TGTGCCAGCAGCTTGGAGGCTAGCGGGGGGGCAACAGATACGCAGTATTTT.

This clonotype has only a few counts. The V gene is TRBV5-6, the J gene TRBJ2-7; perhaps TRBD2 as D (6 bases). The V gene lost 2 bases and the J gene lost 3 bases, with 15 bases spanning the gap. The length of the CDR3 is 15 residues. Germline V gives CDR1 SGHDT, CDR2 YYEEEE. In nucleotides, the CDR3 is TGTGCCAGCAGCTTCTATTGGGGGGAGGACTACGAGCAGTACTTC. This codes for CASSFYWGEDYEQYF.

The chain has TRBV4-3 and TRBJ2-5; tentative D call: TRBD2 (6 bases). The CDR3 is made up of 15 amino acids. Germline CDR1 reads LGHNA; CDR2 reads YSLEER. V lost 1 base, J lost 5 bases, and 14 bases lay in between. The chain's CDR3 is CASSQAFGGGETQYF. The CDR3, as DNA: TGCGCCAGCAGCCAAGCTTTCGGCGGAGGGGAGACCCAGTACTTC.

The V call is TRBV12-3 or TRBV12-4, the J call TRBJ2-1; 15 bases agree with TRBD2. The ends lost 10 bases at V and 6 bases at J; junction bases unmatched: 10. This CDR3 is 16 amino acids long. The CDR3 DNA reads TGTGCCACCGCCTCCCGGACTAGCGGGAGGGCCAATGAGCAGTTCTTC. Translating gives CATASRTSGRANEQFF.

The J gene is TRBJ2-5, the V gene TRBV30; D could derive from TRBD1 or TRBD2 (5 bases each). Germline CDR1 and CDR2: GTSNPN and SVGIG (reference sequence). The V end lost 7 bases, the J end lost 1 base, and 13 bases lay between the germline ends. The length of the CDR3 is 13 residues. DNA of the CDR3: TGTGCCTTCTCGTCGGGGCTCCAAGAGACCCAGTACTTC. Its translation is CAFSSGLQETQYF.

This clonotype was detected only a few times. DNA for the CDR3: TGTGCCAGCAGCTTAGTGCGGGACCAAGAGACCCAGTACTTC. It is translated as CASSLVRDQETQYF. The V call is TRBV7-2, the J call TRBJ2-5, with TRBD2 as a possible D gene (5 bases). Germline V gene sequence: CDR1 SGHTA, CDR2 FQGNSA. The V end lost 1 base, the J end lost 0 bases, and 6 bases lay between the germline ends. This CDR3 is 14 amino acids long.

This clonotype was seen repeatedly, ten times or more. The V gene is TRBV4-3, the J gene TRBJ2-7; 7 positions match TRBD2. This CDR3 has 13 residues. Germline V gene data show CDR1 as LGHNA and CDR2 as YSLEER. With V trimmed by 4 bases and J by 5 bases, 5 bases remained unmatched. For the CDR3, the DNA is TGCGCCAGCAGCCCCAGACTAGCCGACGAGCAGTACTTC. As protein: CASSPRLADEQYF.

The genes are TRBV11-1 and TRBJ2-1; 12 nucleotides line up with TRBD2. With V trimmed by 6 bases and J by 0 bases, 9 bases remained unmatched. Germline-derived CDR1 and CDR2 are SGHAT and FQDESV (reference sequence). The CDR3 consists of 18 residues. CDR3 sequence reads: CASSYGTSGLSSYNEQFF. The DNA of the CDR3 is TGTGCCAGCAGTTACGGGACTAGCGGGCTTAGCTCCTACAATGAGCAGTTCTTC.

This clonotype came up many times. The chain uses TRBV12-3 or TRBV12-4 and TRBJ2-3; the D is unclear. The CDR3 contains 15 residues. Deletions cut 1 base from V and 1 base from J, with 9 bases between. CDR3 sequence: CASSLEGRGTDTQYF. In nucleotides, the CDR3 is TGTGCCAGCAGTTTAGAGGGTAGAGGCACAGATACGCAGTATTTT.

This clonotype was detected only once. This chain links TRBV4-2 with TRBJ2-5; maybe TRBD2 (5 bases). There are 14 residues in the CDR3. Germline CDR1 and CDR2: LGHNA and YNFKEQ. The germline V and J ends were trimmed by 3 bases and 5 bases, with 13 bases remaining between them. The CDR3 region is CASSQGSSLETQYF. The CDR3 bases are TGTGCCAGCAGCCAGGGCTCTAGCCTGGAGACCCAGTACTTC.

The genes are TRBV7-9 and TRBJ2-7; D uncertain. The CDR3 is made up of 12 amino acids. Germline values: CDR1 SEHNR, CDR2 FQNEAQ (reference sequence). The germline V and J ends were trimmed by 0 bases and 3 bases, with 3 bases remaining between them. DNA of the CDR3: TGTGCCAGCAGCTTAGCCTTCTACGAGCAGTACTTC. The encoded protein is CASSLAFYEQYF.

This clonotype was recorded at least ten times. The CDR3 DNA reads TGCGCCAGCAGCCGTACGAGAATCAATGAGCAGTTCTTC. Residues: CASSRTRINEQFF. The chain joins TRBV4-1 to TRBJ2-1; no definite D call. This CDR3 comprises 13 residues. V dropped 4 bases and J dropped 6 bases, with 10 bases sitting between them. Germline CDR1 MGHRA, CDR2 YSYEKL.

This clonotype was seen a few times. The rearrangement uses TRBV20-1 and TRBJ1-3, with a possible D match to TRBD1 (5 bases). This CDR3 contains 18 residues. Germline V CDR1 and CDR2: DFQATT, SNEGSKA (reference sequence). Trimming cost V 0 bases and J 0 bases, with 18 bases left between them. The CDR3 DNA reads TGCAGTGCTAGAGATGTGGAGACAGCAGATTTCTCTGGAAACACCATATATTTT. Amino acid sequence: CSARDVETADFSGNTIYF.

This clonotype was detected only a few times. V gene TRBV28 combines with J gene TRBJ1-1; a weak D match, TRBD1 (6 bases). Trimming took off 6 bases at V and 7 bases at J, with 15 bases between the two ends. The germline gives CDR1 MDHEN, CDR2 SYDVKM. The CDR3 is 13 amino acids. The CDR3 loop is CASSAQGSDEAFF. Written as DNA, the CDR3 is TGTGCCAGCAGCGCACAGGGATCGGATGAAGCTTTCTTT.

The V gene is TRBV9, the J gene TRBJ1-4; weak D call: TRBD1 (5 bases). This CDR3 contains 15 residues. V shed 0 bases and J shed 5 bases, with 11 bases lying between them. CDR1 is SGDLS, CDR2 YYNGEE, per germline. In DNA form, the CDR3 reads TGTGCCAGCAGCGTAGCGGGACGGGAGAATGAAAAACTGTTTTTT. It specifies CASSVAGRENEKLFF.

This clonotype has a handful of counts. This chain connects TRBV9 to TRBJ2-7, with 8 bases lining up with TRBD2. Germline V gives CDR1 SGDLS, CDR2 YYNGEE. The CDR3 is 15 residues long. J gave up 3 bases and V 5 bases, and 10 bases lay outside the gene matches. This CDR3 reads CASSLSGIGGYEQYF. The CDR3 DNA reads TGTGCCAGCAGTCTTAGCGGGATCGGGGGCTACGAGCAGTACTTC. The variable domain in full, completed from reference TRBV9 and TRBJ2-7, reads DSGVTQTPKHLITATGQRVTLRCSPRSGDLSVYWYQQSLDQGLQFLIQYYNGEERAKGNILERFSAQQFPDLHSELNLSSLELGDSALYFCASSLSGIGGYEQYFGPGTRLTVT.

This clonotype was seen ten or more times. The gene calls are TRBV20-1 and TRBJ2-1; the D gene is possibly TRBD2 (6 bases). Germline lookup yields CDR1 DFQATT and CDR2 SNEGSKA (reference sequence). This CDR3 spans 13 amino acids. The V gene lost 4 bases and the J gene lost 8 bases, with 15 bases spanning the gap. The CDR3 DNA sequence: TGCAGTGCTATCGGCGGGGTGGGCGATGAGCAGTTCTTC. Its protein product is CSAIGGVGDEQFF.

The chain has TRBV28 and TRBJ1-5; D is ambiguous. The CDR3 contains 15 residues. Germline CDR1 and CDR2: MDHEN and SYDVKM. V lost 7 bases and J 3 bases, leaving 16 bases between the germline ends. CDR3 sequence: CASIPTDGYNQPQHF. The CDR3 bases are TGTGCCAGCATCCCGACGGACGGCTACAATCAGCCCCAGCATTTT.

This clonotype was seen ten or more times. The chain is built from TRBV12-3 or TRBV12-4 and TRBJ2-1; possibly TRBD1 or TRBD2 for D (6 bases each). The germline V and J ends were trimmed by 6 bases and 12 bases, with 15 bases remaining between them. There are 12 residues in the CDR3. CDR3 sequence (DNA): TGTGCCAGCAGCTATACGGGGGCGGGGCAGTTCTTC. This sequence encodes CASSYTGAGQFF.

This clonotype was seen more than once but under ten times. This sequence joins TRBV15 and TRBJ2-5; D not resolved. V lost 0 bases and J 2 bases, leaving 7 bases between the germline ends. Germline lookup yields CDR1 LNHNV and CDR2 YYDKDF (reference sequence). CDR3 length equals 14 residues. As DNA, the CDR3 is TGTGCCACCAGCAGAGATAACGGACAAGAGACCCAGTACTTC. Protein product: CATSRDNGQETQYF.

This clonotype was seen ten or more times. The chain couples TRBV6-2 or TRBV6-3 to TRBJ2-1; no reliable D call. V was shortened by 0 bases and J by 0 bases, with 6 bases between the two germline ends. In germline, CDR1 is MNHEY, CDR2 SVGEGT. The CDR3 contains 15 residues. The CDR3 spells CASSYSGSSYNEQFF. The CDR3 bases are TGTGCCAGCAGTTACTCTGGAAGCTCCTACAATGAGCAGTTCTTC.

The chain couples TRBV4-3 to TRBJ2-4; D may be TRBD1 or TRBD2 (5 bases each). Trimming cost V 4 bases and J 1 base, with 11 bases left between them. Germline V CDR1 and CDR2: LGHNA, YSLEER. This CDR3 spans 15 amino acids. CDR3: CASSRDRLAKNIQYF. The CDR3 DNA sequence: TGCGCCAGCAGCCGGGACCGTCTGGCCAAAAACATTCAGTACTTC.

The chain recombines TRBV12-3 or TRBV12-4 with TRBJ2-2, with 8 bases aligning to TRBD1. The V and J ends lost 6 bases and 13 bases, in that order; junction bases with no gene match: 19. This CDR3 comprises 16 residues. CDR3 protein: CASRPAQGQGGSRLFF. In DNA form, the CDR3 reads TGTGCCAGCAGACCAGCCCAAGGACAGGGTGGGAGTCGGCTGTTTTTT.

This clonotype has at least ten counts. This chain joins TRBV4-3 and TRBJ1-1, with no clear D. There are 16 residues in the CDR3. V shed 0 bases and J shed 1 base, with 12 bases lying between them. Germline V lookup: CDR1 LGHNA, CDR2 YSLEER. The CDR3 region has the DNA TGCGCCAGCAGCCAAGACCCAGGAGGGTCGAACACTGAAGCTTTCTTT. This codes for CASSQDPGGSNTEAFF.

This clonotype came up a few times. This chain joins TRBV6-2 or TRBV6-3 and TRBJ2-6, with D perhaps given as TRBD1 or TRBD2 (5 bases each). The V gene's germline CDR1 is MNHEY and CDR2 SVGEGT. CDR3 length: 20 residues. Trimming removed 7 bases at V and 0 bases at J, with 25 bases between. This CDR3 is CASTAQSGRGPLSGANVLTF. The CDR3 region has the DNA TGTGCCAGCACCGCCCAAAGCGGTCGGGGCCCCCTCTCTGGGGCCAACGTCCTGACTTTC.